Below, 14 T cell receptor beta chains from the same sample are listed, as sequenced in a study of cytomegalovirus exposure and HLA in healthy donors. 13 Jbeta primers and 60 Vbeta primers were used for the PCR. Profiled with immunoSEQ multiplex PCR; TCRdb holds only in-frame clones, not every one. In the table there are over 95,000 clones, under 85% of which are singletons. The material sequenced was PBMCs. These receptors came from a man aged 40-55 years in good health and CMV-seronegative.

This clone has a handful of counts. CDR3 sequence: CASSQTGPNQPQHF. In DNA, the CDR3 is TGTGCCAGCAGTCAGACAGGGCCCAATCAGCCCCAGCATTTT. This rearrangement joins TRBV25-1 to TRBJ1-5, with 7 bases that match TRBD1. V was pared by 5 bases and J by 3 bases, with 4 bases of the junction left unmatched. There are 14 residues in the CDR3. Looked up from germline, CDR1 is MGHDK and CDR2 is SYGVNS.

The gene calls are TRBV21-1 and TRBJ2-1; the table gives TRBD2 as D, unverified against the DNA. TRBV21-1 is designated a pseudogene. This CDR3 contains 15 residues. Here the CDR3 reads CASNYLAGGHNEQFF. DNA of the CDR3: TGTGCCAGCAACTACCTAGCGGGGGGGCACAATGAGCAGTTCTTC.

The CDR3 spells CASSEALYGMVSGELFF. CDR3 DNA sequence: TGTGCCAGCAGTGAAGCGCTTTACGGGATGGTCTCCGGGGAGCTGTTTTTT. The chain has TRBV6-1 and TRBJ2-2, with TRBD2 as a possible D gene (5 bases). CDR3 length equals 17 residues. The V gene's germline CDR1 is MNHNS and CDR2 SASEGT. Trimming shortened V by 0 bases and J by 6 bases, and 17 bases separated the two germline ends.

V usage is TRBV5-1 and J usage is TRBJ2-7; D is possibly TRBD2 (7 bases). Germline CDR1 SGHRS, CDR2 YFSETQ. Trimming stripped 4 bases from V and 7 bases from J, with 18 bases between. CDR3 length: 14 residues. CDR3 sequence: CASSGGGTAGEQYF. DNA for the CDR3: TGCGCCAGCAGCGGGGGGGGCACAGCGGGGGAGCAGTACTTC.

The CDR3, as DNA: TGTGCCAGCAGTTTCGGCCTCGGGGGTTTGGCCCAAGAGACCCAGTACTTC. Its translation is CASSFGLGGLAQETQYF. This chain links TRBV28 with TRBJ2-5, with D possibly TRBD2 on 6 matching bases. Trimming took 3 bases from V and 1 from J, leaving 18 bases between them. CDR1 and CDR2 (germline): MDHEN, SYDVKM. The CDR3 sequence is 17 residues long.

J is TRBJ1-2 and V is TRBV28; TRBD1 aligns across 8 bases. The CDR3 extends over 14 amino acids. The J segment lost 7 bases and the V segment lost 5 bases, leaving 9 bases of the junction unmatched. CDR1 MDHEN and CDR2 SYDVKM come from the germline V gene. The CDR3 is CASSPRGLNRGYTF. The CDR3 DNA follows: TGTGCCAGCAGTCCCAGGGGGCTAAATCGTGGCTACACCTTC.

This rearrangement joins TRBV7-9 to TRBJ2-1; 8 nucleotides align to TRBD2. The CDR3 runs to 16 residues. Trimming removed 5 bases from V and 3 bases from J; junction bases left unmatched: 9. Germline V gene lookup returns CDR1 SEHNR and CDR2 FQNEAQ (reference sequence). CDR3 loop: CASSRGTSGGYNEQFF. In DNA, the CDR3 is TGTGCCAGCAGCCGAGGGACCAGCGGGGGCTACAATGAGCAGTTCTTC.

The chain employs TRBV18 and TRBJ1-2; no clear D. Germline CDR1 reads KGHSH; CDR2 reads LQKENI. The length of the CDR3 is 16 residues. Deletions cut 3 bases from V and 0 bases from J, with 14 bases between. The CDR3 sequence is CASSPVQPTPNYGYTF. The CDR3 DNA reads as TGTGCCAGCTCACCCGTCCAACCTACTCCTAACTATGGCTACACCTTC.

The CDR3 protein is CASSPAGLAGVGANVLTF. The CDR3 DNA is TGTGCCAGCAGCCCCGCCGGTCTAGCGGGAGTCGGGGCCAACGTCCTGACTTTC. V usage is TRBV5-4 and J usage is TRBJ2-6; 10 bases are shared with TRBD2. CDR1 and CDR2 from the germline V gene are SGHNT and YYREEE (reference sequence). The ends lost 4 bases at V and 4 bases at J; junction bases unmatched: 11. The CDR3 contains 18 residues. The whole variable domain, remainder taken from reference TRBV5-4 and TRBJ2-6, is ETGVTQSPTHLIKTRGQQVTLRCSSQSGHNTVSWYQQALGQGPQFIFQYYREEENGRGNFPPRFSGLQFPNYSSELNVNALELDDSALYLCASSPAGLAGVGANVLTFGAGSRLTVL.

V usage is TRBV7-8 and J usage is TRBJ2-7, with D possibly being TRBD1 (6 bases). Trimming cost V 4 bases and J 0 bases, with 10 bases left between them. CDR3 length: 14 amino acids. Germline V gene lookup returns CDR1 SGHVS and CDR2 FQNEAQ. CDR3 sequence (DNA): TGTGCCAGCAGCTCCAACAGGGTCTCCTACGAGCAGTACTTC. Amino acids: CASSSNRVSYEQYF.

The chain carries TRBV6-5 and TRBJ2-3; 7 bases line up with TRBD2. From germline, CDR1 is MNHEY and CDR2 SVGAGI. This CDR3 contains 16 residues. The junction had 7 bases not matched to a gene; V was cut back by 4 bases and J by 0 bases. The CDR3 loop reads CASSFRGRGSTDTQYF. The CDR3 region has the DNA TGTGCCAGCAGTTTCCGCGGGCGGGGGAGCACAGATACGCAGTATTTT.

The gene calls are TRBV19 and TRBJ2-7, with TRBD2 matching over 8 bases. Germline loops: CDR1 LNHDA, CDR2 SQIVND (reference sequence). V was pared by 4 bases and J by 6 bases, with 11 bases of the junction left unmatched. The CDR3 extends over 15 amino acids. This chain's CDR3 is CASSNLREGAFEQYF. The CDR3 coding sequence is TGTGCCAGTAGTAATTTACGGGAGGGAGCCTTCGAGCAGTACTTC. The whole variable domain, filled in from reference TRBV19 and TRBJ2-7, reads DGGITQSPKYLFRKEGQNVTLSCEQNLNHDAMYWYRQDPGQGLRLIYYSQIVNDFQKGDIAEGYSVSREKKESFPLTVTSAQKNPTAFYLCASSNLREGAFEQYFGPGTRLTVT.

CDR3 sequence (DNA): TGCGCCAGCAGCGGCCTCTACGAGCAGTACTTC. Its translation: CASSGLYEQYF. The rearrangement links TRBV5-1 to TRBJ2-7; D unresolved. CDR3 length: 11 amino acids. Trimming pared 4 bases from V and 3 bases from J, leaving 5 bases between. The germline CDR1 and CDR2 sequences are SGHRS and YFSETQ.

This chain links TRBV7-2 with TRBJ1-2, with D possibly TRBD1 on 6 matching bases. CDR1 is SGHTA and CDR2 is FQGNSA in the germline V gene. Trimming took off 8 bases at V and 1 base at J, with 14 bases between the two ends. The CDR3 runs to 14 residues. CDR3 nucleotide sequence: TGTGCCAGCCGTGGACAGAATCTTAACTATGGCTACACCTTC. It encodes CASRGQNLNYGYTF.